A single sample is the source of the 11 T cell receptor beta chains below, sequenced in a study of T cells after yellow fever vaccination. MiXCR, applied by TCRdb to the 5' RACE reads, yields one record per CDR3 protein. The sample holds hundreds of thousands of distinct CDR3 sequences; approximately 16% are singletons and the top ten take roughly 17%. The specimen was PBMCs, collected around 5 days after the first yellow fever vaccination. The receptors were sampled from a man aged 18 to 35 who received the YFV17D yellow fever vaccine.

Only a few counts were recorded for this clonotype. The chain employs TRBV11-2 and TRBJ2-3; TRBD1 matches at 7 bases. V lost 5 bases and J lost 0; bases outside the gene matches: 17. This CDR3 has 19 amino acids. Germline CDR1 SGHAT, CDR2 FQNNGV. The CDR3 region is CASSRYPMRQGPSTDTQYF. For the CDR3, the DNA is TGTGCCAGCAGCCGTTATCCAATGAGACAGGGACCAAGCACAGATACGCAGTATTTT. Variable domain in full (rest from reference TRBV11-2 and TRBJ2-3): EAGVAQSPRYKIIEKRQSVAFWCNPISGHATLYWYQQILGQGPKLLIQFQNNGVVDDSQLPKDRFSAERLKGVDSTLKIQPAKLEDSAVYLCASSRYPMRQGPSTDTQYFGPGTRLTVL.

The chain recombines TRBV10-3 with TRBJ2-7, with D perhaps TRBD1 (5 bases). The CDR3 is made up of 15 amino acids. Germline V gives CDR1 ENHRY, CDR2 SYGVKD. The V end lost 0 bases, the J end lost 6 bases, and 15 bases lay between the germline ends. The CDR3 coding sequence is TGTGCCATCAGTGAGTCGAAGGGGAACTTGATCGAGCAGTACTTC. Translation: CAISESKGNLIEQYF.

CDR3 nucleotides: TGTGCCAGCAGCTTAGACCTAGCGACCCAAGAGACCCAGTACTTC. Translating it yields CASSLDLATQETQYF. This rearrangement joins TRBV7-6 to TRBJ2-5; D might be TRBD2 (6 bases). The CDR3 contains 15 residues. Germline CDR1 is SGHVS and CDR2 is FNYEAQ. The V and J ends lost 1 base and 1 base respectively, with 10 bases between them.

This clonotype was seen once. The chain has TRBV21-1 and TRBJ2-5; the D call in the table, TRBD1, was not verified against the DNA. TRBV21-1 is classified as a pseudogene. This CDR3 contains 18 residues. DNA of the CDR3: TGTGCCAACAGCAAAGTGGTGACGGGACAGGCCCTCCAAGAGACCCAGTACTTC. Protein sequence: CANSKVVTGQALQETQYF.

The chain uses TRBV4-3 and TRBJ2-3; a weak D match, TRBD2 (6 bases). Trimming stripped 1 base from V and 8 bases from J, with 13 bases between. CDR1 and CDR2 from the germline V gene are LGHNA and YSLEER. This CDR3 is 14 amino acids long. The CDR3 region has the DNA TGCGCCAGCAGCCAAGCCGCCCTGGAGGGTACGCAGTATTTT. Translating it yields CASSQAALEGTQYF.

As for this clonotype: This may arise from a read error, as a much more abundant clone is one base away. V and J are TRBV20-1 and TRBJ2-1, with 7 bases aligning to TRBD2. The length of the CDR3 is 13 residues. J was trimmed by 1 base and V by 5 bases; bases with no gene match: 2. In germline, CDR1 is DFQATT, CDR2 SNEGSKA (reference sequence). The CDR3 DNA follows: TGCAGTGCTTGGGGGGGTTCCTACAATGAGCAGTTCTTC. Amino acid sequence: CSAWGGSYNEQFF.

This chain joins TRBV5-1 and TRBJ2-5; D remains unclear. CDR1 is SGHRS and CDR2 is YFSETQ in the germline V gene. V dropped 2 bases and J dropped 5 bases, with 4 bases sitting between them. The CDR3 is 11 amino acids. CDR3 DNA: TGCGCCAGCAGCTTTCATGAGACCCAGTACTTC. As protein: CASSFHETQYF. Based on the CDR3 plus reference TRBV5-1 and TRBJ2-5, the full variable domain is KAGVTQTPRYLIKTRGQQVTLSCSPISGHRSVSWYQQTPGQGLQFLFEYFSETQRNKGNFPGRFSGRQFSNSRSEMNVSTLELGDSALYLCASSFHETQYFGPGTRLLVL.

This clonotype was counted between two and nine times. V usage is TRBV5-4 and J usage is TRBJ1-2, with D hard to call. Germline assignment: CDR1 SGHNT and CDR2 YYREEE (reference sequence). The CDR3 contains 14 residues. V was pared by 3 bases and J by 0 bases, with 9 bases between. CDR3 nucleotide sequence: TGTGCCAGCAGCTCTTACGGAGCTAACTATGGCTACACCTTC. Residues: CASSSYGANYGYTF.

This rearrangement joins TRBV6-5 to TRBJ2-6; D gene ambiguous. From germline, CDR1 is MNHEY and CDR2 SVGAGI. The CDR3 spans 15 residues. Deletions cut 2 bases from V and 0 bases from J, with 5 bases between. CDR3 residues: CASSYHLSGANVLTF. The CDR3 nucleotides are TGTGCCAGCAGTTACCATCTCTCTGGGGCCAACGTCCTGACTTTC.

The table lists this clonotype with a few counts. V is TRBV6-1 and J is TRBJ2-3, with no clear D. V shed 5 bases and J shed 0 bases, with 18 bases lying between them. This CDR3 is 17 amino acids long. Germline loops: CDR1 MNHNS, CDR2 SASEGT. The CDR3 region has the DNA TGTGCCAGCAGTAAGACACTCGCCGCTGATAGCACAGATACGCAGTATTTT. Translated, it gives CASSKTLAADSTDTQYF.

CDR3: CASSSSRRSNEQFF. CDR3 sequence (DNA): TGTGCCAGCAGTTCTTCCAGAAGGTCCAATGAGCAGTTCTTC. The chain is built from TRBV12-3 or TRBV12-4 and TRBJ2-1; D not certain. Trimming took 4 bases from V and 6 from J, leaving 13 bases between them. The CDR3 sequence is 14 residues long.